This T cell receptor beta chain was identified in a study of blood T cell repertoires in COVID-19. TCRdb's table, derived via immunoSEQ multiplex PCR, lists solely in-frame clones and lacks some. Of about 200,000 clones detected, over 75% appear once; the ten largest clones hold 11%. V gave up 8 bases and J gave up 2 bases, with 13 bases separating them. CDR1 and CDR2 from the germline V gene are SGHVS and FQNEAQ. This CDR3 contains 14 residues. The sample was peripheral blood. V and J are TRBV7-8 and TRBJ2-1, with a weak D call TRBD1 (6 bases). The clonotype originates from a human donor with active or convalescent COVID-19. The donor label of this sample is uncertain. CDR3 nucleotide sequence: TGTGCCAGCCGCCGGGACATCCCCTACAATGAGCAGTTCTTC. It specifies CASRRDIPYNEQFF.